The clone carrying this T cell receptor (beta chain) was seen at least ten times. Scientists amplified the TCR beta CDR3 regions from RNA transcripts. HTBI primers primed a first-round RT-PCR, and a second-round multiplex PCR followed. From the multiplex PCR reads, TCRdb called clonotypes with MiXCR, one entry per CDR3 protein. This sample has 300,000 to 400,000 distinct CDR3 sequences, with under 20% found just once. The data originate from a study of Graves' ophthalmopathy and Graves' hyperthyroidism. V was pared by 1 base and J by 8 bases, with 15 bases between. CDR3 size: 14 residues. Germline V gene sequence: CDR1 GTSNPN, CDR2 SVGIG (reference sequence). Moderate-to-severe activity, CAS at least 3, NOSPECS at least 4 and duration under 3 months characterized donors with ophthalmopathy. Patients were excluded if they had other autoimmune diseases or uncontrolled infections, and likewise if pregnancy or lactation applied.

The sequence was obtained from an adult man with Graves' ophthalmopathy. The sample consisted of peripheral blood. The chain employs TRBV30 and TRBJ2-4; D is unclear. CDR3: CAWSAADGWDIQYF. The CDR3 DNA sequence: TGTGCCTGGAGTGCCGCGGACGGGTGGGACATTCAGTACTTC.